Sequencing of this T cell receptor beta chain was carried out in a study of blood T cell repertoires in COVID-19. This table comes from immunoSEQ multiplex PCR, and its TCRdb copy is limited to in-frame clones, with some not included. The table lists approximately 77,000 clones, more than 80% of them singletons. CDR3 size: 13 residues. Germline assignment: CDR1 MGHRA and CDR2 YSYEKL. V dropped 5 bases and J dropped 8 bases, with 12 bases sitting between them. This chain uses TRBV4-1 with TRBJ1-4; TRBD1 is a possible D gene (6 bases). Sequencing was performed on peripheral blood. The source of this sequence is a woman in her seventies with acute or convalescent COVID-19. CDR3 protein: CASSITGYEKLFF. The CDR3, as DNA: TGCGCCAGCAGCATAACAGGGTACGAAAAACTGTTTTTT.